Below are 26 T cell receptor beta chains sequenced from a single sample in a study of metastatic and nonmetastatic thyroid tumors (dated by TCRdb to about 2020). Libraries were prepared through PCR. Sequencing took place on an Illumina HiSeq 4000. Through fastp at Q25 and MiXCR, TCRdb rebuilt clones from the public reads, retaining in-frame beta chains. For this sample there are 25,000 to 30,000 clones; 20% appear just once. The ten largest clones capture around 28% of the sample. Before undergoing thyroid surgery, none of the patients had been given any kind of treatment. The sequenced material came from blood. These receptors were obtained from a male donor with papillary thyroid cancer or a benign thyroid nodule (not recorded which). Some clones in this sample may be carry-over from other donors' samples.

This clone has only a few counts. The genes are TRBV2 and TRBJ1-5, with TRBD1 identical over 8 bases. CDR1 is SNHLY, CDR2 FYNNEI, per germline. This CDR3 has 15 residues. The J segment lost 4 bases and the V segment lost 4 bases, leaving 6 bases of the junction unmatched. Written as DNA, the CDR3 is TGTGCCAGCAGTGTTGAGACAGGGGATAATCAGCCCCAGCATTTT. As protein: CASSVETGDNQPQHF.

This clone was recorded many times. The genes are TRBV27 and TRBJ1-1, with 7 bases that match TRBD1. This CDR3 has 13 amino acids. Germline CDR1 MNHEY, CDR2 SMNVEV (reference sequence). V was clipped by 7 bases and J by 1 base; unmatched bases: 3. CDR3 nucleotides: TGTGCCAGCACTCGACAGGGGAACACTGAAGCTTTCTTT. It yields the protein CASTRQGNTEAFF.

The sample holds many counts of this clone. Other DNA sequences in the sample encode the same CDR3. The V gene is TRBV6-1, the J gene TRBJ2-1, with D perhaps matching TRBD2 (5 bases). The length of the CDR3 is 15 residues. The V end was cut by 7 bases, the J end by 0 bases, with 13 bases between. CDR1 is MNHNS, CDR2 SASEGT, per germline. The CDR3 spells CASKEDSSSYNEQFF. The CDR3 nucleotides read TGTGCCAGCAAAGAGGACTCGAGCTCCTACAATGAGCAGTTCTTC.

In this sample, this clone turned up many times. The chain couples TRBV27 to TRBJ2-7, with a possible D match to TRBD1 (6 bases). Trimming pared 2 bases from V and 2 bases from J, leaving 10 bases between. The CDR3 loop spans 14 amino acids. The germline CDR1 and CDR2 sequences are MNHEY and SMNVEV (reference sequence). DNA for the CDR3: TGTGCCAGCAGTTTACAGGACAGAACCTACGAGCAGTACTTC. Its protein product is CASSLQDRTYEQYF.

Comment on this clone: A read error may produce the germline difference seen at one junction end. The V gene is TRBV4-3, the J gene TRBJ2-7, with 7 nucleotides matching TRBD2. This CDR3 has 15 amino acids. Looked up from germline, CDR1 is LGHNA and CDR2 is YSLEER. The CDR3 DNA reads TGCGCCAGCAGCCAGGTTCTAGCGGAGTCCTACGATCACGACTTC. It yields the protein CASSQVLAESYDHDF.

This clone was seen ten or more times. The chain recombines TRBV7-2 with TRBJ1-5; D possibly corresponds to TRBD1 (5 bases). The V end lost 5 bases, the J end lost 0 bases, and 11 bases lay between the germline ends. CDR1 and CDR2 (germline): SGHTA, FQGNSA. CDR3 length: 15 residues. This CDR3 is CASSRLGVSNQPQHF. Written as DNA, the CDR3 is TGTGCCAGCAGCCGCTTGGGGGTTAGCAATCAGCCCCAGCATTTT.

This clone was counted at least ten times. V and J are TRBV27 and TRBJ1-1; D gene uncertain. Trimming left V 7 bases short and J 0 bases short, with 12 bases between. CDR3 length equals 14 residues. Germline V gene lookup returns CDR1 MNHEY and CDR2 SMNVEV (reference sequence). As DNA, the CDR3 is TGTGCCAGCAATCCCCTGACCGTGAACACTGAAGCTTTCTTT. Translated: CASNPLTVNTEAFF.

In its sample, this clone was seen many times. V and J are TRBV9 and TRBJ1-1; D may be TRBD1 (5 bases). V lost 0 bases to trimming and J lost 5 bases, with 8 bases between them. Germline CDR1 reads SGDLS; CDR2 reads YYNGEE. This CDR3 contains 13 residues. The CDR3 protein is CASSVAGATEAFF. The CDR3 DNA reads TGTGCCAGCAGCGTAGCTGGGGCGACTGAAGCTTTCTTT.

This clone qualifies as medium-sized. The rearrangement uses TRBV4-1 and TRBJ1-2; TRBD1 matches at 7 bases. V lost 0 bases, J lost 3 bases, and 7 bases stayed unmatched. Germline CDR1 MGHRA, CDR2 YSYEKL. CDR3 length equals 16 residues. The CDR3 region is CASSQELTGYHYGYTF. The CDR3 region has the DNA TGCGCCAGCAGCCAAGAATTGACAGGGTACCACTATGGCTACACCTTC.

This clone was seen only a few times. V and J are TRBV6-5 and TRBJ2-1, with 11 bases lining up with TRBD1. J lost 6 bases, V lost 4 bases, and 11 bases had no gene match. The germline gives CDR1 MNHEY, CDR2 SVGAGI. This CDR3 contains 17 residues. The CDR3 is CASSSSFGDRGVNEQFF. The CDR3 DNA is TGTGCCAGCAGTTCCTCTTTTGGGGACAGGGGGGTCAATGAGCAGTTCTTC.

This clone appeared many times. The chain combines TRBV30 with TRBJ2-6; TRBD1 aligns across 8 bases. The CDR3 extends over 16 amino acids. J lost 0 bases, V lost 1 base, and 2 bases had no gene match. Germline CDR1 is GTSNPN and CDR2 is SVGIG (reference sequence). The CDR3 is CAWSGTGLSGANVLTF. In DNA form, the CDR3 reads TGTGCCTGGAGTGGGACAGGGCTCTCTGGGGCCAACGTCCTGACTTTC.

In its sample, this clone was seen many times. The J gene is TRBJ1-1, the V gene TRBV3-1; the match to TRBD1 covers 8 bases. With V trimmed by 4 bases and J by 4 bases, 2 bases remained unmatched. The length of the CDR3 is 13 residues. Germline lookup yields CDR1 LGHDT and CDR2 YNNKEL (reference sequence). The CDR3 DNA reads TGTGCCAGCAGCCTAGGACAGGGCACTGAAGCTTTCTTT. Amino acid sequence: CASSLGQGTEAFF.

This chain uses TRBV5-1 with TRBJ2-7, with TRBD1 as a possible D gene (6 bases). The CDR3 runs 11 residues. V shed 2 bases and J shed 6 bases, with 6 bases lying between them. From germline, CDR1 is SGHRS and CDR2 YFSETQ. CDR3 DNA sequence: TGCGCCAGCAGCTTACAGGGCGAGCAGTACTTC. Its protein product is CASSLQGEQYF. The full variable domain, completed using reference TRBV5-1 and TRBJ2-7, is KAGVTQTPRYLIKTRGQQVTLSCSPISGHRSVSWYQQTPGQGLQFLFEYFSETQRNKGNFPGRFSGRQFSNSRSEMNVSTLELGDSALYLCASSLQGEQYFGPGTRLTVT.

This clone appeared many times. The CDR3 is CASTTGVRGQFF. CDR3 DNA sequence: TGTGCCAGCACCACAGGGGTTCGTGGGCAGTTCTTC. J is TRBJ2-1 and V is TRBV2; 7 bases match TRBD1. The CDR3 consists of 12 residues. Trimming at V came to 7 bases and at J to 12 bases, leaving 9 bases not matched to a gene. Germline CDR1 reads SNHLY; CDR2 reads FYNNEI.

The CDR3 sequence: CASIPGSGFSSYNEQFF. The CDR3 DNA is TGTGCCAGCATCCCAGGTAGCGGGTTTAGTTCCTACAATGAGCAGTTCTTC. This chain connects TRBV12-3 or TRBV12-4 to TRBJ2-1, with 7 bases fitting TRBD2. The CDR3 runs 17 residues. J was trimmed by 1 base and V by 7 bases; bases with no gene match: 13.

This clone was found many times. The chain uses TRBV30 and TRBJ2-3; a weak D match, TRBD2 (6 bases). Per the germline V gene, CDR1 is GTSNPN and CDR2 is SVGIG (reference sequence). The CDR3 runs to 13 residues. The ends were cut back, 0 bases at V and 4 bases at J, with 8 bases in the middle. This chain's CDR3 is CAWSVGGADTQYF. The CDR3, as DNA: TGTGCCTGGAGTGTAGGAGGGGCAGATACGCAGTATTTT.

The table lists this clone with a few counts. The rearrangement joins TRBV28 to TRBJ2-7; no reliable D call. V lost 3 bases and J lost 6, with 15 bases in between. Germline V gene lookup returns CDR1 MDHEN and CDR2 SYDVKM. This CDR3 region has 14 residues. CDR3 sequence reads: CASSLKKGGREQYF. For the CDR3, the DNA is TGTGCCAGCAGTTTGAAAAAGGGCGGCCGCGAGCAGTACTTC. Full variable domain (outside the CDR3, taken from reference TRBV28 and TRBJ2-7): DVKVTQSSRYLVKRTGEKVFLECVQDMDHENMFWYRQDPGLGLRLIYFSYDVKMKEKGDIPEGYSVSREKKERFSLILESASTNQTSMYLCASSLKKGGREQYFGPGTRLTVT.

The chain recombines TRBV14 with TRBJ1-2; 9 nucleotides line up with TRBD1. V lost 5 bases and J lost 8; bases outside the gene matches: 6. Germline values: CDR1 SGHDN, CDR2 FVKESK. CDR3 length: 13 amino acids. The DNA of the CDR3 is TGTGCCAGCAGCGTTACACAGGGGGCGGGCTACACCTTC. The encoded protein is CASSVTQGAGYTF. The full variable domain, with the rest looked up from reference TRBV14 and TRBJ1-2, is EAGVTQFPSHSVIEKGQTVTLRCDPISGHDNLYWYRRVMGKEIKFLLHFVKESKQDESGMPNNRFLAERTGGTYSTLKVQPAELEDSGVYFCASSVTQGAGYTFGSGTRLTVV.

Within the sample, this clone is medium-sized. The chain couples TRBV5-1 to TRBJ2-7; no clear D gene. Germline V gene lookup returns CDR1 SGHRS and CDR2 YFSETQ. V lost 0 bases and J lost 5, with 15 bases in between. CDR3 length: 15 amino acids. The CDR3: CASSLGGYESDEQYF. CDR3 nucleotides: TGCGCCAGCAGCTTGGGTGGGTACGAGTCTGACGAGCAGTACTTC.

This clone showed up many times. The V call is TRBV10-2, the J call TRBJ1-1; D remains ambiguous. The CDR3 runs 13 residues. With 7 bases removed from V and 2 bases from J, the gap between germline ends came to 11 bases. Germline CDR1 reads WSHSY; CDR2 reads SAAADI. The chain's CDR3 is CASTGLGNTEAFF. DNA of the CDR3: TGCGCCAGCACTGGGTTGGGTAACACTGAAGCTTTCTTT.

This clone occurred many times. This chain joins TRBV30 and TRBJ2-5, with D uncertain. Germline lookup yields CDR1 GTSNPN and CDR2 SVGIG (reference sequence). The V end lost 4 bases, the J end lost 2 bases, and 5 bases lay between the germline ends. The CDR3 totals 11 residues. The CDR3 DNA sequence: TGTGCCTGGAAGGGACAAGAGACCCAGTACTTC. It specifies CAWKGQETQYF.

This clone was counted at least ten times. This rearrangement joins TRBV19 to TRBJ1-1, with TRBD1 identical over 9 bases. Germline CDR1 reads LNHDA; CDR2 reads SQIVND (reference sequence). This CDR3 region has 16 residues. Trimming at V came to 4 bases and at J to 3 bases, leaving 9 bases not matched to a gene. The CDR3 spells CASSKGQGRFYTEAFF. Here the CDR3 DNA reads TGTGCCAGTAGTAAGGGACAGGGAAGATTCTACACTGAAGCTTTCTTT.

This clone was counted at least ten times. DNA of the CDR3: TGTGCCAGCTCCCCAGGAGGTCAGCCCCAGCATTTT. Protein product: CASSPGGQPQHF. The chain couples TRBV18 to TRBJ1-5, with D hard to call. Trimming took off 6 bases at V and 6 bases at J, with 9 bases between the two ends. Per the germline V gene, CDR1 is KGHSH and CDR2 is LQKENI. This CDR3 is 12 amino acids long.

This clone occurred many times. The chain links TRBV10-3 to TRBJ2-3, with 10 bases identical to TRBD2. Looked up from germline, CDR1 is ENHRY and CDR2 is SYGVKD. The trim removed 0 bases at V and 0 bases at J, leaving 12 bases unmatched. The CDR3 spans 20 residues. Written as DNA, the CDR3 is TGTGCCATCAGTGAGTCGAAGGGGGCTGGACTAGCGGCTAGCACAGATACGCAGTATTTT. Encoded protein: CAISESKGAGLAASTDTQYF.

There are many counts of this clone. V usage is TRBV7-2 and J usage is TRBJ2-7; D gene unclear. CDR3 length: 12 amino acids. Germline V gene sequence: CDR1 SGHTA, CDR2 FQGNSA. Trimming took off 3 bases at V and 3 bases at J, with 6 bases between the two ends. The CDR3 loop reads CASSFILYEQYF. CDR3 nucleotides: TGTGCCAGCAGCTTTATACTCTACGAGCAGTACTTC. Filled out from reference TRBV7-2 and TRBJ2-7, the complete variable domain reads GAGVSQSPSNKVTEKGKDVELRCDPISGHTALYWYRQSLGQGLEFLIYFQGNSAPDKSGLPSDRFSAERTGGSVSTLTIQRTQQEDSAVYLCASSFILYEQYFGPGTRLTVT.

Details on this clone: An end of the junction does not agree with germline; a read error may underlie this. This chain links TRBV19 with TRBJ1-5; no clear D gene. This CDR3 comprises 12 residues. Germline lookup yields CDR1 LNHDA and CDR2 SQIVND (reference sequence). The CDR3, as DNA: TGTGCCAGTAGGCCTCACAATCAGCCTCAGCATTTT. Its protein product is CASRPHNQPQHF.